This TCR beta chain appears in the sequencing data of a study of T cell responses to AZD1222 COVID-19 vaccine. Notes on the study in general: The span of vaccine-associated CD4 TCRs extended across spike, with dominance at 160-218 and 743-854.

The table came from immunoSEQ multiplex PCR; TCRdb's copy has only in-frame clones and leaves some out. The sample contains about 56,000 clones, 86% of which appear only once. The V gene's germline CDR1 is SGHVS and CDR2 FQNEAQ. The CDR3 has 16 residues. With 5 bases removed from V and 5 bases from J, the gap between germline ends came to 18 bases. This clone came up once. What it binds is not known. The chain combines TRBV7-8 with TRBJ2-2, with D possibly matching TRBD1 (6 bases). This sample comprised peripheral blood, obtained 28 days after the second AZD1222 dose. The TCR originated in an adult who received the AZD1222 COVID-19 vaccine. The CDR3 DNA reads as TGTGCCAGCAGCCCCGGGACATACGTAGGGACCGGGGAGCTGTTTTTT. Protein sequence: CASSPGTYVGTGELFF.